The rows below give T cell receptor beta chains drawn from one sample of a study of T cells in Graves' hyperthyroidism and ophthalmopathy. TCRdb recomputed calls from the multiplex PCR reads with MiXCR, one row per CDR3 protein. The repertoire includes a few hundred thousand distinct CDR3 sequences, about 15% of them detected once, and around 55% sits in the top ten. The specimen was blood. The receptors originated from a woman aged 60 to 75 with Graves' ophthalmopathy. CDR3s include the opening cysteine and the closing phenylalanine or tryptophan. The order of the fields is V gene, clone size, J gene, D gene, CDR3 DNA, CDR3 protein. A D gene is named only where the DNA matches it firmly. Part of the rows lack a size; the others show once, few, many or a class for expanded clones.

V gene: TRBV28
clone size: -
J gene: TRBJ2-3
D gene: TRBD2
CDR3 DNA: TGTGCCAGCAGTTTCCTTAGCGGGACCGAAGATACGCAGTATTTT
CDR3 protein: CASSFLSGTEDTQYF

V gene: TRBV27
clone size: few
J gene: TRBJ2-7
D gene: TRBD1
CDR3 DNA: TGTGCCAGCAGTTTAACCCCCGGGACAGGGGTCAACGAGCAGTACTTC
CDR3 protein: CASSLTPGTGVNEQYF

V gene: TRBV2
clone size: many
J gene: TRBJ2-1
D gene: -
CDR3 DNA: TGTCCCGGCGGCATATCCGAGCAGTTCTTC
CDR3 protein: CPGGISEQFF

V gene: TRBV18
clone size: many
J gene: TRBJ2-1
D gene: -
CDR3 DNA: TGTGCCAGCTCACCTCTCCGGGACGAAACTGACAATGAGCAGTTCTTC
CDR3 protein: CASSPLRDETDNEQFF

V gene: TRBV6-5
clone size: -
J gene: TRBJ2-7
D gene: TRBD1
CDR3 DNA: TGTGCCAGCAGTTACTCGAGGACAGGAACCTACGAGCAGTACTTC
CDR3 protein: CASSYSRTGTYEQYF

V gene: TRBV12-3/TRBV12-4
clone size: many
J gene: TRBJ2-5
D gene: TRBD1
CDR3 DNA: TGTGCCAGCAGTTTCCAGACAGGGGGTCGGGACCAGTACTTC
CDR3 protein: CASSFQTGGRDQYF

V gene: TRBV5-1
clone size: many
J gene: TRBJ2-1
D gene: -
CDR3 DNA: TGCGCCAGCAGCACGCGGGTCGACAATGAGCAGTTCTTC
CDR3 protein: CASSTRVDNEQFF

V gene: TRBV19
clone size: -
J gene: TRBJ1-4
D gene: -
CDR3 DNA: TGTGCCAGTACCGCAAACAGGGCGACTAATGAAAAACTGTTTTTT
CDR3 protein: CASTANRATNEKLFF

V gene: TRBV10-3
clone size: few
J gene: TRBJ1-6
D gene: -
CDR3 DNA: TGTGCCATCAGTGAGTTAAATTCACCCCTCCACTTT
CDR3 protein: CAISELNSPLHF

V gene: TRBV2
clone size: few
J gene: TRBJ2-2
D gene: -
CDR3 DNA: TGTGCCAGCAGCCAAAACGGTCCTCTACGGGGGAACACCGGGGAGCTGTTTTTT
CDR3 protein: CASSQNGPLRGNTGELFF

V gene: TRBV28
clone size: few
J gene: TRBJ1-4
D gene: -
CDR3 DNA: TGTGCCAGCAGTTCCCCCTTAGATGAAAAACTGTTTTTT
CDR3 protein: CASSSPLDEKLFF

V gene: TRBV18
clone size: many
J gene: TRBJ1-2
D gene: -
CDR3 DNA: TGTGCCAGCTCACCAAGTGAGGGTCGTACTGGCTACACCTTC
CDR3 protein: CASSPSEGRTGYTF

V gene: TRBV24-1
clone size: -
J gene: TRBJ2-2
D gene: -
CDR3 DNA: TGTGCCACCATGACCGACGGCACCGGGGAGCTGTTTTTT
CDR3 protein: CATMTDGTGELFF

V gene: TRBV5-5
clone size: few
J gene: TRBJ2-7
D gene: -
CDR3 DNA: TGTGCCAGCAGGTTCGGATTTTTCTCCTACGAGCAGTACTTC
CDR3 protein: CASRFGFFSYEQYF

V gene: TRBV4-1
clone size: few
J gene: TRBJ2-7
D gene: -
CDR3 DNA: TGCGCCAGCAGCCAAGAGGACTTCCCGGACAACGAGCAGTACTTC
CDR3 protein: CASSQEDFPDNEQYF

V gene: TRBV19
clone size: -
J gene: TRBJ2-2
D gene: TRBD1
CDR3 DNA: TGTGCCAGTCGACCCTCGACAGGGTCCGCCGGGGAGCTGTTTTTT
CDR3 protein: CASRPSTGSAGELFF

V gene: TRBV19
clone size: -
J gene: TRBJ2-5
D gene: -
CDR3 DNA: TGTGCCAGTAGTACTCGTGAGGAGGCAGAGACCCAGTACTTC
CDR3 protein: CASSTREEAETQYF

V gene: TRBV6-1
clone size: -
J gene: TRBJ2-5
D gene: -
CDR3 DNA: TGTGCCAGCAGTGATAACTACCGAGAGACCCAGTACTTC
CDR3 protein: CASSDNYRETQYF

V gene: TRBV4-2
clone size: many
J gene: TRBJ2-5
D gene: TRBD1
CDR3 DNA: TGTGCCAGCAGCCAGGGACAGGAGGTCGAGACCCAGTACTTC
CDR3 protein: CASSQGQEVETQYF

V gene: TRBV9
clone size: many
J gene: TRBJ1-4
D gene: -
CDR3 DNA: TGTGCCAGCAGCGTAGGGTTTCGGGGCCCTAATGAAAAACTGTTTTTT
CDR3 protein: CASSVGFRGPNEKLFF

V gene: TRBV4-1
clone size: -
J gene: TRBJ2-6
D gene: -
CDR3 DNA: TGCGCCAGCAGCCAAGAAAGGATCCTGGCTGGGGCCAACGTCCTGACTTTC
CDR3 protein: CASSQERILAGANVLTF

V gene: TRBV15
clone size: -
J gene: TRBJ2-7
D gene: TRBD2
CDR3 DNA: TGTGCCACCAGCAGAGGCAGGGGACTAGCGAGCTACGAGCAGTACTTC
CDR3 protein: CATSRGRGLASYEQYF

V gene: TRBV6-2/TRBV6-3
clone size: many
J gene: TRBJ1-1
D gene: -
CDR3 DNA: TGTGCCAGCACTCCAGCGATAGTGGTCTTCGAAGCTTTCTTT
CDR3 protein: CASTPAIVVFEAFF

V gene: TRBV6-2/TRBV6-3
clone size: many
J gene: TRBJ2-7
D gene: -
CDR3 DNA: TGTGCCAGCACCAACGCATACGAGCAGTACTTC
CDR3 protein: CASTNAYEQYF

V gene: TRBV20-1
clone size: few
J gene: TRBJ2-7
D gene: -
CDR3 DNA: TGCAGTGCTAGAGACGACAAAGACGAGCAGTACTTC
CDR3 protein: CSARDDKDEQYF

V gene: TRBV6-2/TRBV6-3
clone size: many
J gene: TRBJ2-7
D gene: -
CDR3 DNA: TGTGCCAGCAGTTACTCGGACCTCGGCCGCAGGTCATACGAGCAGTACTTC
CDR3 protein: CASSYSDLGRRSYEQYF

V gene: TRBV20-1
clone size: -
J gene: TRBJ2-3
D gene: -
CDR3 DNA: TGCAGTGCTACTTCGGGAGTGAGCACAGATACGCAGTATTTT
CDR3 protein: CSATSGVSTDTQYF

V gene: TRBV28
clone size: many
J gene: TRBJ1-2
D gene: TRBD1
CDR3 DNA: TGTGCCAGCAGTCCACCCCAGGGGGGAAACACCTTC
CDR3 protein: CASSPPQGGNTF

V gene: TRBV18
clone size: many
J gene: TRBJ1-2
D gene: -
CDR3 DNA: TGTGCCAGCGCAGGAACGGGAGGTTTAGGTGGCTACACCTTC
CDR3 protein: CASAGTGGLGGYTF

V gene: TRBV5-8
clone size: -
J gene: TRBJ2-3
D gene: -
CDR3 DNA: TGTGCCAGCAGCTTGGCTGGGTTTGACACAGATACGCAGTATTTT
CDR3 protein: CASSLAGFDTDTQYF

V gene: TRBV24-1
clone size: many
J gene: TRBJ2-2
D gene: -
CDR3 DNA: TGTGCCACCCAACATCCGAACACCGGGGAGCTGTTTTTT
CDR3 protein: CATQHPNTGELFF

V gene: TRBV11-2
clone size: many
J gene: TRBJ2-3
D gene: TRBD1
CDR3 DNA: TGTGCCAGCAGCGCGACAGGGGTAGGCTCCACAGATACGCAGTATTTT
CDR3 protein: CASSATGVGSTDTQYF

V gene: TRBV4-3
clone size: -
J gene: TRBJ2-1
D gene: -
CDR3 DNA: TGCGCCAGCAGCCAAGATTCGGCCAGACAGAGCTCCTACAATGAGCAGTTCTTC
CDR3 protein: CASSQDSARQSSYNEQFF

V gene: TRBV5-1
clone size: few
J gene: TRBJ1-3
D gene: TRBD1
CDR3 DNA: TGCGCCAGCAGCCGAGACCCAGGGGGCGCTTATGGAAACACCATATATTTT
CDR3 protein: CASSRDPGGAYGNTIYF

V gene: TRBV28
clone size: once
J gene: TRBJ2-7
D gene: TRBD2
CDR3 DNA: TGTGCCAGCAGCCCGCCGGGGGGGGTTTATGAGCAGTACTTC
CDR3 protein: CASSPPGGVYEQYF

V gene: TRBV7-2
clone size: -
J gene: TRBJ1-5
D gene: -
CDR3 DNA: TGTGCCAGCAGGGCTGGGGGCGCAAGTCATCAGCCCCAGCATTTT
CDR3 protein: CASRAGGASHQPQHF

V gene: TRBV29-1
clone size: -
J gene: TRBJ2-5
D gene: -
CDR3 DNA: TGCAGCGTTGAACCGGACTACCTACAAGAGACCCAGTACTTC
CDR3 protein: CSVEPDYLQETQYF

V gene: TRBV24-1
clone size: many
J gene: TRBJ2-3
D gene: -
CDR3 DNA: TGTGCCACCAGTGACCCAGCAGGGGTTGCCGATACGCAGTATTTT
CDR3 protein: CATSDPAGVADTQYF

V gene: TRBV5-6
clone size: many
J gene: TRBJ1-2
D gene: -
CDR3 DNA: TGTGCCAGCAGCCCCAGCCCGCAGCCGTACTATGGCTACACCTTC
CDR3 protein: CASSPSPQPYYGYTF

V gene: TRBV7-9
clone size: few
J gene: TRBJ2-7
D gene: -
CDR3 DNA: TGTGCCAGCAGCGGCCTAAAAGGGGCCTACGAGCAGTACTTC
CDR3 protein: CASSGLKGAYEQYF

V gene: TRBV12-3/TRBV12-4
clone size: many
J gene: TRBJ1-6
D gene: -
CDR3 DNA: TGTGCCAGCAAAGGAAATTCACCCCTCCACTTT
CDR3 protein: CASKGNSPLHF

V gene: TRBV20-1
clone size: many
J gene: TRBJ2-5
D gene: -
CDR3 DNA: TGCAGTGCGGCGAAGACTGACTACCAAGAGACCCAGTACTTC
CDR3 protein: CSAAKTDYQETQYF

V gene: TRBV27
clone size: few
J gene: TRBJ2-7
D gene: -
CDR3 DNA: TGTGCCAGCAGTTTAAGGTCATCGGGCGAGCAGTACTTC
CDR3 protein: CASSLRSSGEQYF

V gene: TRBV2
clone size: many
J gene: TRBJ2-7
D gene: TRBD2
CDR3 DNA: TGTGCCAGCAGTTCTACTAGCGGGGGGGCCTACGAGCAGTACTTC
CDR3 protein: CASSSTSGGAYEQYF

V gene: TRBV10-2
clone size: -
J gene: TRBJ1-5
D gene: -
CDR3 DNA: TGCGCCAGCAGTGACAAGTCGATCGCTCAGCCCCAGCATTTT
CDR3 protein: CASSDKSIAQPQHF

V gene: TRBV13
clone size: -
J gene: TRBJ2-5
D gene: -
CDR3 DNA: TGTGCCAGCAGCTCGGACTCCGGGGTTGAGACCCAGTACTTC
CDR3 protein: CASSSDSGVETQYF

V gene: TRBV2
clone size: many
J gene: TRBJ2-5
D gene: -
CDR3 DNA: TGTGCCAGCAGTGAAGCAGGCAGGCAGGGCCGGGAGACCCAGTACTTC
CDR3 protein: CASSEAGRQGRETQYF

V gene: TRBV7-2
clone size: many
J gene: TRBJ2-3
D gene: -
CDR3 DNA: TGTGCCAGCAGCTTAGATACCGGGATTACGCAGTATTTT
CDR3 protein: CASSLDTGITQYF

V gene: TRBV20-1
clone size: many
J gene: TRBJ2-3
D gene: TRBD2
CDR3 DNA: TGCAGTGCTAGCTCCCCATTTCTAGCGGGAGTCCCAGATACGCAGTATTTT
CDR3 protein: CSASSPFLAGVPDTQYF

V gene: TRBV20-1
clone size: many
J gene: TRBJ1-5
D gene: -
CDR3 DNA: TGCAGTGCTAGTACAGGGTTCAATCAGCCCCAGCATTTT
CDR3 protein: CSASTGFNQPQHF

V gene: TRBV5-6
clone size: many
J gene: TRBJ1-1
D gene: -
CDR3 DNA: TGTGCCAGCAGCACCGGGCCAGGGGATACTGAAGCTTTCTTT
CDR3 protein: CASSTGPGDTEAFF

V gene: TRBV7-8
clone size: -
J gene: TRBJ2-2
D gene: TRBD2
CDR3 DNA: TGTGCCAGCAGCTTAAGAGGGACTAGCTCGAACACCGGGGAGCTGTTTTTT
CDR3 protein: CASSLRGTSSNTGELFF

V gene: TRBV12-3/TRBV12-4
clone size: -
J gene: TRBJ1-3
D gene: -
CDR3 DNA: TGTGCCAGCAGTCAGGGGCGATCTGGAAACACCATATATTTT
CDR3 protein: CASSQGRSGNTIYF

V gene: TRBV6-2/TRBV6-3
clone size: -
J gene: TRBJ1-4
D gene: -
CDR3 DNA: TGTGCCAGCAGTACCGCCGGGGGATGGGAGGAAAAACTGTTTTTT
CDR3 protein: CASSTAGGWEEKLFF

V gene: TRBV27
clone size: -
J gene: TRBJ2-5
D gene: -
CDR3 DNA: TGTGCCAACCGGAGGACGAGCGACACTTCGGAGACCCAGTACTTC
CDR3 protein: CANRRTSDTSETQYF

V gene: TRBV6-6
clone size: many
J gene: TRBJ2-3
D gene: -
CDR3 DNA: TGTGCCAGCAGTTACAAGGACCTTTACACAGATACGCAGTATTTT
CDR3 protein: CASSYKDLYTDTQYF

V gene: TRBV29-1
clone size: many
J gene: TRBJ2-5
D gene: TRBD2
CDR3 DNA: TGCAGCGTTGTTGGACTAGTGGAGACCCAGTACTTC
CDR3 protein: CSVVGLVETQYF